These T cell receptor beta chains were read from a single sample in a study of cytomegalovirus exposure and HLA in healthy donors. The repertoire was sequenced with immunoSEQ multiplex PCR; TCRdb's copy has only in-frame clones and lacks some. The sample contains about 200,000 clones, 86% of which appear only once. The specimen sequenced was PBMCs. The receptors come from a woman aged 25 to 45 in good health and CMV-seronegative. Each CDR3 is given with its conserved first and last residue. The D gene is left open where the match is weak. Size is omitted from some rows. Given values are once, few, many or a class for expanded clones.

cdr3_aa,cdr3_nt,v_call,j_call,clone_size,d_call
CASSLAGQGGIANTGELFF,TGTGCCAGCAGCTTGGCCGGACAGGGAGGAATCGCGAACACCGGGGAGCTGTTTTTT,TRBV5-4,TRBJ2-2,NA,TRBD1
CASSGQVNTEAFF,TGTGCCAGCAGTGGTCAGGTTAACACTGAAGCTTTCTTT,TRBV2,TRBJ1-1,NA,NA
CASSELLAGIGTQYF,TGTGCCAGCAGTGAATTACTAGCGGGGATAGGGACCCAGTACTTC,TRBV2,TRBJ2-5,once,TRBD2
CASSVRGAETGELFF,TGTGCCAGCAGCGTACGGGGGGCCGAGACCGGGGAGCTGTTTTTT,TRBV9,TRBJ2-2,NA,NA
CASSQIVGGRGPYNEQFF,TGTGCCAGCAGCCAGATCGTTGGCGGGAGAGGTCCCTACAATGAGCAGTTCTTC,TRBV7-9,TRBJ2-1,NA,TRBD2
CASSIGSGGFSYEQYF,TGTGCCAGTAGTATAGGGTCGGGAGGTTTCTCCTACGAGCAGTACTTC,TRBV19,TRBJ2-7,NA,TRBD2
CASSGRDFPESYNEQFF,TGTGCCAGCAGCGGACGGGACTTTCCGGAATCCTACAATGAGCAGTTCTTC,TRBV9,TRBJ2-1,once,NA
CVSSPNFSGSYEPQHF,TGTGTCAGCAGTCCTAACTTCTCGGGGTCTTATGAGCCCCAGCATTTT,TRBV27,TRBJ1-5,NA,NA
CASTPYWGGAEAFF,TGTGCCAGCACCCCCTATTGGGGGGGCGCTGAAGCTTTCTTT,TRBV2,TRBJ1-1,NA,NA
CASRFNNQPQHF,TGTGCCAGCAGGTTTAACAATCAGCCCCAGCATTTT,TRBV6-1,TRBJ1-5,few,NA
CAIGQPSTDTQYF,TGTGCGATCGGACAGCCCAGCACAGATACGCAGTATTTT,TRBV28,TRBJ2-3,NA,NA
CSAVVSYNEQFF,TGCAGCGCGGTGGTGTCCTACAATGAGCAGTTCTTC,TRBV29-1,TRBJ2-1,NA,NA
CASSPMGGESEKLFF,TGCGCCAGCAGCCCAATGGGGGGGGAGAGTGAAAAACTGTTTTTT,TRBV5-1,TRBJ1-4,NA,NA
CASSVVGEPPGELFF,TGTGCCAGCAGCGTAGTAGGAGAACCCCCCGGGGAGCTGTTTTTT,TRBV9,TRBJ2-2,NA,NA
CASSTVTNTGELFF,TGTGCCAGCAGTACAGTCACGAACACCGGGGAGCTGTTTTTT,TRBV6-6,TRBJ2-2,NA,NA
CASSLGGEGEGEQFF,TGCGCCAGCAGCTTGGGGGGTGAGGGAGAAGGTGAGCAGTTCTTC,TRBV5-1,TRBJ2-1,once,NA
CASKSSGEKQETQYF,TGTGCCAGCAAGTCCAGCGGGGAAAAACAAGAGACCCAGTACTTC,TRBV6-4,TRBJ2-5,NA,TRBD2
CASSPTGHYEKLFF,TGTGCCAGCAGCCCTACAGGGCACTATGAAAAACTGTTTTTT,TRBV11-2,TRBJ1-4,NA,NA
CASSMGRSGDTEAFF,TGTGCCAGTAGTATGGGAAGATCAGGGGACACTGAAGCTTTCTTT,TRBV19,TRBJ1-1,NA,NA
CASSMQGRGNTEAFF,TGTGCCAGTAGTATGCAGGGAAGGGGGAACACTGAAGCTTTCTTT,TRBV19,TRBJ1-1,few,NA
CASSWAGGETQYF,TGTGCCAGCAGCTGGGCGGGGGGAGAGACCCAGTACTTC,TRBV7-2,TRBJ2-5,NA,TRBD2
CASRPRDLAYEQYF,TGTGCCAGCAGGCCCCGGGACTTGGCCTACGAGCAGTACTTC,TRBV6-1,TRBJ2-7,once,NA
CASSTQGVVGTEAFF,TGTGCCAGCAGCACACAGGGGGTGGTGGGGACTGAAGCTTTCTTT,TRBV7-9,TRBJ1-1,NA,TRBD1
CASSLGAPYEQYF,TGTGCCAGCAGTTTGGGGGCCCCCTACGAGCAGTACTTC,TRBV28,TRBJ2-7,NA,NA
CASRSTGLETQYF,TGTGCCAGCAGATCGACAGGTTTGGAGACCCAGTACTTC,TRBV6-1,TRBJ2-5,NA,NA
CAWSKTSHSYNEQFF,TGTGCCTGGAGCAAAACTAGCCATTCCTACAATGAGCAGTTCTTC,TRBV30,TRBJ2-1,NA,NA
CASSLYYRTDTQYF,TGTGCCAGCAGCTTGTACTATCGCACAGATACGCAGTATTTT,TRBV5-6,TRBJ2-3,once,NA
CASSSSLAGVADEQFF,TGTGCCAGCAGCTCGTCCCTAGCGGGGGTTGCGGATGAGCAGTTCTTC,TRBV7-3,TRBJ2-1,once,TRBD2
CASSLGQLNEQFF,TGTGCCAGCAGCCTAGGACAGCTTAATGAGCAGTTCTTC,TRBV5-4,TRBJ2-1,few,NA
CASRVAGGPYNEQFF,TGTGCCAGCAGGGTAGCGGGGGGGCCCTACAATGAGCAGTTCTTC,TRBV25-1,TRBJ2-1,NA,TRBD2
CASSLRGQGAGELFF,TGTGCCAGCAGCTTAAGGGGACAGGGAGCCGGGGAGCTGTTTTTT,TRBV7-9,TRBJ2-2,NA,TRBD1
CASSEDTSYEQYF,TGTGCCAGCAGCGAGGACACATCCTACGAGCAGTACTTC,TRBV5-8,TRBJ2-7,NA,NA
CASSVAPSGLQETQYF,TGTGCCAGCAGCGTAGCTCCTAGCGGACTCCAAGAGACCCAGTACTTC,TRBV9,TRBJ2-5,NA,TRBD2
CASSMSGNGEQFF,TGCGCCAGCAGCATGAGCGGGAACGGGGAGCAGTTCTTC,TRBV5-1,TRBJ2-1,NA,TRBD2
CASSPIWTSGGPDTQYF,TGTGCCAGCAGCCCGATTTGGACTAGCGGGGGACCAGATACGCAGTATTTT,TRBV9,TRBJ2-3,NA,TRBD2
CASSSNTGTGDEKLFF,TGTGCCAGCAGCTCAAACACCGGGACAGGGGATGAAAAACTGTTTTTT,TRBV5-4,TRBJ1-4,few,TRBD1
CASSLTGTGVVYGYTF,TGTGCCAGCAGTTTAACCGGGACAGGGGTTGTCTATGGCTACACCTTC,TRBV6-5,TRBJ1-2,NA,TRBD1
CASSYSITGVPAEQYF,TGTGCCAGCAGTTACTCGATAACGGGGGTTCCAGCCGAGCAGTACTTC,TRBV6-5,TRBJ2-7,NA,NA
CASSGRTVNTGELFF,TGTGCCAGCAGCGGACGGACAGTCAACACCGGGGAGCTGTTTTTT,TRBV9,TRBJ2-2,NA,NA
CARKRGDKNIQYF,TGTGCCAGGAAGCGGGGGGACAAAAACATTCAGTACTTC,TRBV7-3,TRBJ2-4,NA,TRBD2
CSVEILVGGAGETQYF,TGCAGCGTTGAAATTCTGGTAGGGGGGGCCGGGGAGACCCAGTACTTC,TRBV29-1,TRBJ2-5,once,NA
CASSLDPGTGELFF,TGTGCCAGCAGCTTAGACCCCGGCACCGGGGAGCTGTTTTTT,TRBV11-2,TRBJ2-2,NA,NA
CASSVEASGSGNTGELFF,TGTGCCAGCAGCGTAGAGGCTAGCGGGAGTGGGAACACCGGGGAGCTGTTTTTT,TRBV9,TRBJ2-2,NA,TRBD2
CASSLVGTSYEQFF,TGTGCCAGCAGTTTAGTTGGGACTAGCTATGAGCAGTTCTTC,TRBV27,TRBJ2-1,once,TRBD2
CAISEREVRKYEQYF,TGTGCCATCAGTGAGAGGGAGGTAAGAAAGTACGAGCAGTACTTC,TRBV10-3,TRBJ2-7,NA,NA
CASSQARGNEQFF,TGTGCCAGCAGCCAGGCCCGGGGGAATGAGCAGTTCTTC,TRBV14,TRBJ2-1,NA,NA
CASSLSSGSVGYEQYF,TGTGCCAGCAGCTTGTCTAGCGGGAGCGTGGGCTACGAGCAGTACTTC,TRBV11-2,TRBJ2-7,few,TRBD2
CASSDLTGDTQYF,TGTGCCAGCAGCGACTTGACAGGAGATACGCAGTATTTT,TRBV11-3,TRBJ2-3,NA,NA
CASSVGLAGGPKAQYF,TGTGCCAGCAGCGTAGGTCTAGCGGGAGGACCCAAGGCCCAGTACTTC,TRBV9,TRBJ2-5,NA,TRBD2
CASSLGPLAGYNEQFF,TGCGCCAGCAGCTTGGGTCCTCTAGCGGGTTACAATGAGCAGTTCTTC,TRBV5-1,TRBJ2-1,once,TRBD2
CASSQDLTSGGAGEQYF,TGTGCCAGCAGCCAAGATCTGACTAGCGGGGGGGCCGGCGAGCAGTACTTC,TRBV4-2,TRBJ2-7,NA,TRBD2
CASSLGRNNEQFF,TGTGCCAGCAGCTTAGGGCGGAACAATGAGCAGTTCTTC,TRBV11-3,TRBJ2-1,NA,NA
CASRLGWTGFGYTF,TGTGCCAGCAGGCTCGGGTGGACAGGGTTCGGCTACACCTTC,TRBV6-5,TRBJ1-2,NA,TRBD1
CASSSVAGGQETQYF,TGTGCCAGCAGCTCTGTAGCGGGGGGGCAAGAGACCCAGTACTTC,TRBV5-4,TRBJ2-5,NA,TRBD2
CASSTGLAGFNEQFF,TGTGCCAGTAGCACCGGGCTAGCGGGGTTCAATGAGCAGTTCTTC,TRBV19,TRBJ2-1,NA,TRBD2